Listed here are 3 T cell receptor beta chains from one sample, sequenced in a study of molecular identifiers for immune sequencing clone quantification. TCRdb re-called the PCR reads through MiXCR, storing one row per CDR3 protein. The sample lists about 640,000 distinct CDR3 sequences; 15% to 20% were seen once. The sample taken for sequencing was naive CD8+ T cells from blood, with Jurkat cell RNA spiked in. This sample's subset: FACS-sorted CD8+CD4-CCR7+CD45RA+ naive T cells. The receptors shown here come from a human donor in good health. Some libraries in this study had Jurkat cell RNA spiked in.

This clonotype was seen repeatedly, ten times or more. The J gene is TRBJ2-3, the V gene TRBV6-2 or TRBV6-3; 7 nucleotides match TRBD2. The germline V gene has CDR1 MNHEY and CDR2 SVGEGT. V was pared by 2 bases and J by 2 bases, with 13 bases of the junction left unmatched. CDR3 size: 18 residues. The CDR3 sequence is CASSYDLTRGSSTDTQYF. The CDR3 nucleotides read TGTGCCAGCAGTTACGACCTGACGCGGGGGTCATCCACAGATACGCAGTATTTT.

This clonotype was counted at least ten times. V and J are TRBV20-1 and TRBJ1-2, with unresolved D. V shed 2 bases and J shed 4 bases, with 14 bases lying between them. The V gene's germline CDR1 is DFQATT and CDR2 SNEGSKA (reference sequence). The CDR3 extends over 14 amino acids. The CDR3, as DNA: TGCAGTGCTAGAATTCTCGCCAGCATCTATGGCTACACCTTC. It is translated as CSARILASIYGYTF.

As concerns this clonotype: At one boundary the junction diverges from the germline segment, which might be a read error. The gene calls are TRBV7-9 and TRBJ2-1; TRBD2 matches 16 bases. CDR1 SEHNR and CDR2 FQNEAQ come from the germline V gene (reference sequence). This CDR3 is 17 amino acids long. The CDR3 bases are TGTGCCAGCAGCCCGCCTCCCGGGACTAGCGGGAGGGGTGAGCGGTTCTTC. As protein: CASSPPPGTSGRGERFF.